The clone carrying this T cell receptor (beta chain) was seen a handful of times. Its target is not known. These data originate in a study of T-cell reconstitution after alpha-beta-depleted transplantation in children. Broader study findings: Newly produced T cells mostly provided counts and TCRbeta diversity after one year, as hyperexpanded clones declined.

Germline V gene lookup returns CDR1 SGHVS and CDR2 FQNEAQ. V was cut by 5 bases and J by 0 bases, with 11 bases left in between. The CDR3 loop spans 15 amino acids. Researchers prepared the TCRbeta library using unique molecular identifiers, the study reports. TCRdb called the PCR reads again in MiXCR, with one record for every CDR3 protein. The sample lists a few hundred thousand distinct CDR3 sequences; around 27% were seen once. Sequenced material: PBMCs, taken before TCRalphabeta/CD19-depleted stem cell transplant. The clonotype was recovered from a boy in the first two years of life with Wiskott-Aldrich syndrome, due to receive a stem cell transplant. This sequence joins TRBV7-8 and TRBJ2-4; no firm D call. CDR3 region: CASSNMSLAKNIQYF. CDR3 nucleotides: TGTGCCAGCAGCAATATGTCGCTAGCCAAAAACATTCAGTACTTC. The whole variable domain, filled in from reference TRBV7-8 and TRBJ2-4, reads GAGVSQSPRYKVAKRGQDVALRCDPISGHVSLFWYQQALGQGPEFLTYFQNEAQLDKSGLPSDRFFAERPEGSVSTLKIQRTQQEDSAVYLCASSNMSLAKNIQYFGAGTRLSVL.